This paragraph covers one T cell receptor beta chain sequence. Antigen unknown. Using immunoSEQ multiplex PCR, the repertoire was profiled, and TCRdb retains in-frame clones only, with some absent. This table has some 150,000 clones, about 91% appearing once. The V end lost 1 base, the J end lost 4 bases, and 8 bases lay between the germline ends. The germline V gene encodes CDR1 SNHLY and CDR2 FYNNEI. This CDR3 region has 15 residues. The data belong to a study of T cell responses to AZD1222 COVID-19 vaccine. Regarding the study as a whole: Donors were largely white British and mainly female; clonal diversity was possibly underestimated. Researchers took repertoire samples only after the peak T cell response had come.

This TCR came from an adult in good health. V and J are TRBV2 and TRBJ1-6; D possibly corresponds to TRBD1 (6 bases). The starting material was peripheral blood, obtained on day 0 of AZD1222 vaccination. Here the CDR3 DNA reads TGTGCCAGCAGTGAAGGGACAGTGTATAATTCACCCCTCCACTTT. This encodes CASSEGTVYNSPLHF.